The next 12 T cell receptor beta chains were all read from a single sample in a study of blood T cell repertoires in COVID-19. Assay used: immunoSEQ multiplex PCR; TCRdb lists only in-frame clones, some missing. The sample carries over 300,000 clones, 70% to 90% recorded once. Material: PBMCs or T cells enriched from blood (not recorded which). Receptors were obtained from a woman aged 25 to 39 who had recovered from COVID-19.

This chain uses TRBV4-1 with TRBJ1-1; possibly TRBD1 for D (5 bases). Germline CDR1 is MGHRA and CDR2 is YSYEKL. The CDR3 length is 16 residues. V was cut by 0 bases and J by 0 bases, with 11 bases left in between. DNA of the CDR3: TGCGCCAGCAGCCAAGATCCGGCCAGGGTGAACACTGAAGCTTTCTTT. Its protein product is CASSQDPARVNTEAFF.

This chain joins TRBV3-1 (or the pseudogene TRBV3-2) and TRBJ1-2; D is uncertain. CDR3 length: 13 residues. The V end was cut by 1 base, the J end by 2 bases, with 5 bases between. The germline V gene has CDR1 LGHDT and CDR2 YNNKEL (reference sequence). Here the CDR3 reads CASSQAENYGYTF. As DNA, the CDR3 is TGTGCCAGCAGCCAAGCTGAGAACTATGGCTACACCTTC.

This sequence joins TRBV30 and TRBJ1-2; 8 bases align to TRBD1. The ends lost 1 base at V and 2 bases at J; junction bases unmatched: 9. The CDR3 is 16 amino acids. Germline CDR1 GTSNPN, CDR2 SVGIG (reference sequence). CDR3 in amino acids: CAWSGKKGQENYGYTF. The CDR3 DNA sequence: TGTGCCTGGAGTGGAAAAAAGGGACAGGAGAACTATGGCTACACCTTC.

The chain has TRBV6-1 and TRBJ1-5; maybe TRBD1 (5 bases). CDR3 size: 14 residues. Trimming shortened V by 3 bases and J by 7 bases, and 13 bases separated the two germline ends. The V gene's germline CDR1 is MNHNS and CDR2 SASEGT. Written as DNA, the CDR3 is TGTGCCAGCAGTGACGACAGCAAGGCCCAGCCCCAGCATTTT. Amino acid sequence: CASSDDSKAQPQHF.

On this clone: The same CDR3 arises from other DNA sequences in this sample as well. The chain couples TRBV7-9 to TRBJ1-4; D is undetermined. V lost 5 bases and J lost 7, with 8 bases in between. CDR1 is SEHNR, CDR2 FQNEAQ, per germline (reference sequence). This CDR3 spans 12 amino acids. The CDR3 nucleotides are TGTGCCAGCAGCCTCGGGAGTGAAAAACTGTTTTTT. It is translated as CASSLGSEKLFF.

Only one count was recorded for this clone. CDR3 bases: TGCGCCAGCAGCGTGTCAGGGGTCGATGAGACCCAGTACTTC. Protein product: CASSVSGVDETQYF. V is TRBV5-1 and J is TRBJ2-5; D perhaps matches TRBD1 (6 bases). The V gene's germline CDR1 is SGHRS and CDR2 YFSETQ. Trimming removed 4 bases at V and 5 bases at J, with 15 bases between. The CDR3 length is 14 residues.

The V and J genes are TRBV15 and TRBJ1-3; D not resolved. Trimming removed 3 bases at V and 5 bases at J, with 11 bases between. The CDR3 is 14 residues long. The germline CDR1 and CDR2 sequences are LNHNV and YYDKDF (reference sequence). The CDR3 protein is CATSREVGRNTIYF. DNA of the CDR3: TGTGCCACCAGCAGGGAGGTCGGTCGAAACACCATATATTTT.

This chain joins TRBV9 and TRBJ1-6, with 8 bases identical to TRBD1. The V and J ends lost 0 bases and 8 bases, in that order; junction bases with no gene match: 4. From germline, CDR1 is SGDLS and CDR2 YYNGEE. The CDR3 contains 15 residues. The CDR3 here is CASSVGLDRDSPLHF. CDR3 nucleotides: TGTGCCAGCAGCGTAGGTTTGGACAGGGATTCACCCCTCCACTTT.

The rearrangement joins TRBV7-9 to TRBJ1-3; no clear D gene. Between the trimmed V and J ends, which lost 4 bases and 2 bases, there was a span of 15 bases. Germline CDR1 SEHNR, CDR2 FQNEAQ (reference sequence). The CDR3 runs 16 residues. The CDR3: CASSSGVTEAGNTIYF. CDR3 bases: TGTGCCAGCAGCTCCGGAGTCACGGAAGCTGGAAACACCATATATTTT.

V and J are TRBV7-8 and TRBJ1-1, with unresolved D. The germline gives CDR1 SGHVS, CDR2 FQNEAQ. The CDR3 length is 17 residues. Trimming shortened V by 3 bases and J by 5 bases, and 22 bases separated the two germline ends. The CDR3 sequence is CASSFRTGVVGFTEAFF. CDR3 sequence (DNA): TGTGCCAGCAGCTTTAGAACCGGGGTAGTGGGGTTTACTGAAGCTTTCTTT.

The chain uses TRBV30 and TRBJ1-1; TRBD1 matches 7 bases. CDR1 is GTSNPN and CDR2 is SVGIG in the germline V gene (reference sequence). J gave up 0 bases and V 3 bases, and 4 bases lay outside the gene matches. The CDR3 extends over 14 amino acids. The CDR3: CAWRGQIMNTEAFF. The CDR3, as DNA: TGTGCCTGGAGGGGACAGATTATGAACACTGAAGCTTTCTTT.

This clone was seen only a few times. The chain has TRBV5-1 and TRBJ1-1; D is uncertain. Per the germline V gene, CDR1 is SGHRS and CDR2 is YFSETQ. Trimming pared 4 bases from V and 1 base from J, leaving 14 bases between. CDR3 size: 15 residues. The CDR3 here is CASSTTGAGNTEAFF. Here the CDR3 DNA reads TGCGCCAGCAGCACCACGGGCGCGGGGAACACTGAAGCTTTCTTT.